Listed below are T cell receptor beta chains from one sample, sequenced in a study of response to subunit inactivated influenza vaccine. TCRdb itself ran the RT-PCR reads through MiXCR, one entry per CDR3 protein. In the table there are just over 300,000 distinct CDR3 sequences, just over 20% of which are singletons. The sequencing here drew on PBMCs from blood, taken less than 22 months after vaccination. The origin of the receptors is a man aged 45 to 70 who received an inactivated influenza vaccine. The conserved cysteine and the conserved F or W are not part of the CDR3 here. Clone size, where shown, is once, few, many, or a class for clones that have expanded.

clone_size: -
v_call: TRBV14
cdr3_aa: ASRGEAETQY

clone_size: -
v_call: TRBV2
cdr3_aa: ASSKDRAQETQY

clone_size: -
v_call: TRBV7-6
cdr3_aa: ASSFGSYNSPLQ

clone_size: -
v_call: TRBV19
cdr3_aa: ASSMGAAYEQY

clone_size: -
v_call: TRBV20-1
cdr3_aa: SARDLRGYNSPLH

clone_size: few
v_call: TRBV12-3/TRBV12-4
cdr3_aa: ASSSLVFSQY

clone_size: many
v_call: TRBV14
cdr3_aa: ASSLRDRGTEAF

clone_size: few
v_call: TRBV12-3/TRBV12-4
cdr3_aa: ASSLAYGDTEAF

clone_size: -
v_call: TRBV7-9
cdr3_aa: ASSLGIGQGSNEQY

clone_size: -
v_call: TRBV20-1
cdr3_aa: SAGTSGSVLEQY

clone_size: -
v_call: TRBV19
cdr3_aa: ASSLIGASYEQY

clone_size: many
v_call: TRBV27
cdr3_aa: ASSQYRDSGNTIY

clone_size: few
v_call: TRBV5-5
cdr3_aa: ASSLVIGEEVPQH

clone_size: -
v_call: TRBV20-1
cdr3_aa: SARDLAGSSYNSPLH

clone_size: few
v_call: TRBV27
cdr3_aa: ASSQTVGTTVGNEQY

clone_size: -
v_call: TRBV6-5
cdr3_aa: ASSYGTLSNEKLF

clone_size: -
v_call: TRBV24-1
cdr3_aa: ATSLLGSPSGNTIY

clone_size: few
v_call: TRBV4-3
cdr3_aa: ASSQDAEPHEQY